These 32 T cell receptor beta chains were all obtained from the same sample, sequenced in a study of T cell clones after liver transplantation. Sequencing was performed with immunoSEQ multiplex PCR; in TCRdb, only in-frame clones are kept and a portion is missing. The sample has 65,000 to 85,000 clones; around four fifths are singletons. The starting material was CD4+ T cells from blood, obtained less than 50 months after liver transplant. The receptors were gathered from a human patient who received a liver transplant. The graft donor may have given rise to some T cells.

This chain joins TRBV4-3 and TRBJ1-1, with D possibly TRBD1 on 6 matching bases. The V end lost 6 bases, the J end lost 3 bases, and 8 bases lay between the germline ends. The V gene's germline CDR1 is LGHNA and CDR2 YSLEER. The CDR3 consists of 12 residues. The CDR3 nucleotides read TGCGCCAGCAGAGGACAGTACACTGAAGCTTTCTTT. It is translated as CASRGQYTEAFF.

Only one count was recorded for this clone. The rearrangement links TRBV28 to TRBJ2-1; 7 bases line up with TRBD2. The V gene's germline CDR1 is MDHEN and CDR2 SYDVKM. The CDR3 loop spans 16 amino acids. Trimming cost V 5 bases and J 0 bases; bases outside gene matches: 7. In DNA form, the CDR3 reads TGTGCCAGCAGTGGGAGGGAGGTGGCCTCCTACAATGAGCAGTTCTTC. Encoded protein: CASSGREVASYNEQFF.

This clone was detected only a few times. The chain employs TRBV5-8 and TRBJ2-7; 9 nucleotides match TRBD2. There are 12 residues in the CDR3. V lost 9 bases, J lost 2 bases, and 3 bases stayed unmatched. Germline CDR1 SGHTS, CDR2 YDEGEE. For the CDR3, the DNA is TGTGCCATCGGACTAGCGACCTACGAGCAGTACTTC. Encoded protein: CAIGLATYEQYF.

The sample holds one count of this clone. The CDR3 is CASRDPFGGYEQYF. DNA for the CDR3: TGTGCCAGCAGAGACCCGTTCGGGGGATACGAGCAGTACTTC. The chain combines TRBV27 with TRBJ2-7; D perhaps matches TRBD2 (6 bases). Germline-derived CDR1 and CDR2 are MNHEY and SMNVEV (reference sequence). This CDR3 has 14 amino acids. V lost 6 bases and J 4 bases, leaving 16 bases between the germline ends.

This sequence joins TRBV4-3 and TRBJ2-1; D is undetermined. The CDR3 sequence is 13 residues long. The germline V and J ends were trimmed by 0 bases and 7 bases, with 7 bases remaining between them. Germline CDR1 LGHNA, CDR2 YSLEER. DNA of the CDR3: TGCGCCAGCAGCCAAGACCGGAATAATGAGCAGTTCTTC. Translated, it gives CASSQDRNNEQFF.

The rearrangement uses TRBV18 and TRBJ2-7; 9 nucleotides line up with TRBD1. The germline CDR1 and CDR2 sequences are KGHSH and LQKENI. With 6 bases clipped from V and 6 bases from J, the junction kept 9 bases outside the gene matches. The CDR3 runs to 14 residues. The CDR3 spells CASSPTGGVGEQYF. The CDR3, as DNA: TGTGCCAGCTCGCCTACAGGGGGCGTGGGCGAGCAGTACTTC. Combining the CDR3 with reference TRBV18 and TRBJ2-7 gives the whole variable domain NAGVMQNPRHLVRRRGQEARLRCSPMKGHSHVYWYRQLPEEGLKFMVYLQKENIIDESGMPKERFSAEFPKEGPSILRIQQVVRGDSAAYFCASSPTGGVGEQYFGPGTRLTVT.

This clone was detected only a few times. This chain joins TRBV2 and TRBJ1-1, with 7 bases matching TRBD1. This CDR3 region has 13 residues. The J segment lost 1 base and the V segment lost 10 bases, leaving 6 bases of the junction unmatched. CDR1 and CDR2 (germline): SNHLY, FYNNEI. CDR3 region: CATKGQTNTEAFF. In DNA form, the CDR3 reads TGTGCCACCAAGGGACAGACGAACACTGAAGCTTTCTTT.

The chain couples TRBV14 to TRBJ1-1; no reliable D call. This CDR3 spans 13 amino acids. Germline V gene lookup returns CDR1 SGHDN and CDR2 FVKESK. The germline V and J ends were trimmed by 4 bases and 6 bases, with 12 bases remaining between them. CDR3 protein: CASSLDLRAEAFF. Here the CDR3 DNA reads TGTGCCAGCAGCCTAGACCTGAGGGCTGAAGCTTTCTTT.

This chain's CDR3 is CASSQERLAGNTGELFF. Written as DNA, the CDR3 is TGCGCCAGCAGCCAAGAAAGACTAGCGGGAAACACCGGGGAGCTGTTTTTT. The chain joins TRBV4-3 to TRBJ2-2; TRBD2 aligns across 11 bases. This CDR3 region has 17 residues. V was clipped by 0 bases and J by 2 bases; unmatched bases: 2. CDR1 is LGHNA and CDR2 is YSLEER in the germline V gene.

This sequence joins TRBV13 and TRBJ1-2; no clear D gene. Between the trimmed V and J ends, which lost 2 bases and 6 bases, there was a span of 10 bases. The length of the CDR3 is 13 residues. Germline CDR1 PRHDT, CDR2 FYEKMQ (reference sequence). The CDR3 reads CASSLRVGDGYTF. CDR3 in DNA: TGTGCCAGCAGCTTAAGGGTGGGCGATGGCTACACCTTC.

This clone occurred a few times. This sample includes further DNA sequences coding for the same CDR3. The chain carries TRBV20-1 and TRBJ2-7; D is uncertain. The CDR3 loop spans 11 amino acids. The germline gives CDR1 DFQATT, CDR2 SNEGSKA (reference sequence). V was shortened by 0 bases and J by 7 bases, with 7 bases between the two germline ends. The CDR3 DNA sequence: TGCAGTGCTAGAGATGGAAGGGAGCAGTACTTC. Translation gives CSARDGREQYF.

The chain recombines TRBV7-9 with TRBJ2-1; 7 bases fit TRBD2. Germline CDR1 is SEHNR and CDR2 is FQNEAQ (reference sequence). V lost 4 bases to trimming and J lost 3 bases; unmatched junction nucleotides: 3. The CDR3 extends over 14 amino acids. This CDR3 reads CASSSSGNYNEQFF. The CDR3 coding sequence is TGTGCCAGCAGCTCTAGCGGCAACTACAATGAGCAGTTCTTC.

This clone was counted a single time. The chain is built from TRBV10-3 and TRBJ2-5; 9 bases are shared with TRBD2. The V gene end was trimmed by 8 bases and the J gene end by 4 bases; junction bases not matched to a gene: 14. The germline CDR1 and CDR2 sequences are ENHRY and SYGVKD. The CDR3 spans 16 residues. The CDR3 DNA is TGTGCCATCTCGTCGAGGGCTAGCGGGATGGTAGAGACCCAGTACTTC. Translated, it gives CAISSRASGMVETQYF.

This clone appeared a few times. For the CDR3, the DNA is TGTGCCAGCAGCCAAGATGGGACTACGCTGCTCTACGAGCAGTACTTC. It yields the protein CASSQDGTTLLYEQYF. J is TRBJ2-7 and V is TRBV4-2, with 7 positions matching TRBD2. Germline CDR1 LGHNA, CDR2 YNFKEQ. This CDR3 has 16 amino acids. V shed 0 bases, J shed 3 bases, and the junction held 8 bases outside the gene matches.

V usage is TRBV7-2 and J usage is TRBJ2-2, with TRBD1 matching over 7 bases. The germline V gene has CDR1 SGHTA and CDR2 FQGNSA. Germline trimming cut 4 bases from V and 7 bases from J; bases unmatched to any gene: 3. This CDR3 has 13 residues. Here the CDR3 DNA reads TGTGCCAGCAGCTCCAGACAGGGCGGGGAGCTGTTTTTT. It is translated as CASSSRQGGELFF.

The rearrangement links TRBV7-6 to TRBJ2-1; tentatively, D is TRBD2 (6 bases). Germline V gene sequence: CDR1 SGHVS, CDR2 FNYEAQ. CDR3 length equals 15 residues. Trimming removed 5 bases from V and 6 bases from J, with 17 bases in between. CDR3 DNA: TGTGCCAGCAGCGCCGCCGGGGGAGGCTCCAATGAGCAGTTCTTC. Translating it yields CASSAAGGGSNEQFF.

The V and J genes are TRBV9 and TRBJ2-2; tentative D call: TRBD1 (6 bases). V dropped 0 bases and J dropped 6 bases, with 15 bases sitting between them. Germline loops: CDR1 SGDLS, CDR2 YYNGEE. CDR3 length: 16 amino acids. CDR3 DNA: TGTGCCAGCAGCGTAGTGAACAGGGCAGGGCCCGGGGAGCTGTTTTTT. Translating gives CASSVVNRAGPGELFF.

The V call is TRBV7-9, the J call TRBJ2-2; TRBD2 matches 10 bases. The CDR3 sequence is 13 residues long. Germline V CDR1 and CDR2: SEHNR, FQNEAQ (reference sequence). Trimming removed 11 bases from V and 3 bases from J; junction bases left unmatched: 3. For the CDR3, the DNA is TGTGCCCCAGCGGGGGGGGACACCGGGGAGCTGTTTTTT. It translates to CAPAGGDTGELFF. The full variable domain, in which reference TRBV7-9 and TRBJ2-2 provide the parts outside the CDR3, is DTGVSQNPRHKITKRGQNVTFRCDPISEHNRLYWYRQTLGQGPEFLTYFQNEAQLEKSRLLSDRFSAERPKGSFSTLEIQRTEQGDSAMYLCAPAGGDTGELFFGEGSRLTVL.

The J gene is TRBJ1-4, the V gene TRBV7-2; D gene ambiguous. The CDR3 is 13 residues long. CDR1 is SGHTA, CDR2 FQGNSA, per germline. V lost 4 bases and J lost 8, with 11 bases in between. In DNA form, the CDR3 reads TGTGCCAGCAGCTCCTACATCGGGGAAAAACTGTTTTTT. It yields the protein CASSSYIGEKLFF.

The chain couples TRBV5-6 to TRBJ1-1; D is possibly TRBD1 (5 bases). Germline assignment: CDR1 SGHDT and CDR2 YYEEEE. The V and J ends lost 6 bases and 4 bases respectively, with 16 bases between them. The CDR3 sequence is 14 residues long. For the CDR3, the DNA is TGTGCCAGCACCCGGACACCCTCGGCCACTGAAGCTTTCTTT. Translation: CASTRTPSATEAFF.

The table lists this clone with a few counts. The CDR3 DNA reads TGTGCCAGCACTGACAGGACCCTCGCTGAAAAACTGTTTTTT. This sequence encodes CASTDRTLAEKLFF. This chain joins TRBV2 and TRBJ1-4; D is possibly TRBD1 (6 bases). Trimming pared 7 bases from V and 7 bases from J, leaving 16 bases between. Germline CDR1 SNHLY, CDR2 FYNNEI. CDR3 length equals 14 residues.

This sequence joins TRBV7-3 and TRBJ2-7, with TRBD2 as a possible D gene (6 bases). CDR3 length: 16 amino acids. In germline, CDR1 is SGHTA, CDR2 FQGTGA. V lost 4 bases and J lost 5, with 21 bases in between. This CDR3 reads CASSSSPQRGGHEQYF. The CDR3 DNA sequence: TGTGCCAGCAGCTCGTCTCCCCAACGGGGAGGCCACGAGCAGTACTTC.

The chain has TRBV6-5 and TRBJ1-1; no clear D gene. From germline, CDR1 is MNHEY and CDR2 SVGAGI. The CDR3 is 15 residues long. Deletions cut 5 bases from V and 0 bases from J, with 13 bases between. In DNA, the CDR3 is TGTGCCAGCAGTACGGATAGTCTGGTGAACACTGAAGCTTTCTTT. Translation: CASSTDSLVNTEAFF.

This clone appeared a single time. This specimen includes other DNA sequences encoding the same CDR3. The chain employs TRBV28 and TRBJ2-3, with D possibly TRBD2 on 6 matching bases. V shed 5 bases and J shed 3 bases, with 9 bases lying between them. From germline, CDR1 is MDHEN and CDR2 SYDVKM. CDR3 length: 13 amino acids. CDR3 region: CASSPGRTDTQYF. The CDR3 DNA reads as TGTGCCAGCAGTCCAGGGAGGACAGATACGCAGTATTTT.

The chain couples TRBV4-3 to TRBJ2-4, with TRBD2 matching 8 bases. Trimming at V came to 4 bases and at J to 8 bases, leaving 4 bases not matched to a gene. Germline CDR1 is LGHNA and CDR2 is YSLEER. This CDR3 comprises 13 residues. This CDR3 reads CASSPREGYIQYF. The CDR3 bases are TGCGCCAGCAGCCCCCGGGAGGGGTACATTCAGTACTTC.

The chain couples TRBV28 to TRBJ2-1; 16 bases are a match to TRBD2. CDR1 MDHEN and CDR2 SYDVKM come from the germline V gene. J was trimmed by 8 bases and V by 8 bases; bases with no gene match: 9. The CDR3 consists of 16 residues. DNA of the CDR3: TGTGCCAGCGGAGTCCCGGGACTAGCGGGAGGGTATGAGCAGTTCTTC. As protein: CASGVPGLAGGYEQFF.

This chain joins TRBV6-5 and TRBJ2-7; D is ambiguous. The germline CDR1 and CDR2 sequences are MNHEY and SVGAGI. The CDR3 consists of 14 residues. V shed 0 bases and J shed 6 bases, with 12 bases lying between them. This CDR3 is CASSYSNSGPEQYF. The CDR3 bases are TGTGCCAGCAGTTACTCGAATTCGGGTCCCGAGCAGTACTTC.

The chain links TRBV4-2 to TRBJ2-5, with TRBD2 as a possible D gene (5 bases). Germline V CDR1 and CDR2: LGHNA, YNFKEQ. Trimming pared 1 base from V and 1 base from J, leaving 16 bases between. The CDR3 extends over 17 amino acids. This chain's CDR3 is CASSQGFGGRAQETQYF. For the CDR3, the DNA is TGTGCCAGCAGCCAAGGATTCGGCGGGCGGGCCCAAGAGACCCAGTACTTC.

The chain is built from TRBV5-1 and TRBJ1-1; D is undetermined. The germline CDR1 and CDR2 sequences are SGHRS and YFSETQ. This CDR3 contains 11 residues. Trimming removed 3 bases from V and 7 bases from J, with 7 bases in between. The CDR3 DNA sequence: TGCGCCAGCAGCTCAGAGTATGAAGCTTTCTTT. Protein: CASSSEYEAFF.

The CDR3 nucleotides read TGTGCCAGCAGCTTTACCCTGGACGGCAATGAAAAACTGTTTTTT. Protein product: CASSFTLDGNEKLFF. The rearrangement joins TRBV7-9 to TRBJ1-4; D is unclear. The V end was cut by 3 bases, the J end by 5 bases, with 13 bases between. Germline CDR1 SEHNR, CDR2 FQNEAQ (reference sequence). This CDR3 is 15 amino acids long.

The CDR3 here is CASSLTGVGETQYF. The CDR3 bases are TGTGCCAGCAGCTTAACAGGGGTGGGGGAGACCCAGTACTTC. The V gene is TRBV7-2, the J gene TRBJ2-5; TRBD1 matches at 7 bases. V dropped 2 bases and J dropped 5; count of bases not matched to a gene: 5. Germline V gene sequence: CDR1 SGHTA, CDR2 FQGNSA. This CDR3 contains 14 residues.

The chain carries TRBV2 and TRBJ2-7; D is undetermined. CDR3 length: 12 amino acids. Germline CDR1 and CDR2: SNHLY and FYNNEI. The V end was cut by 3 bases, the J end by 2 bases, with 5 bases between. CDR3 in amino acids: CASSDKTYEQYF. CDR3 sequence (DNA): TGTGCCAGCAGTGACAAAACCTACGAGCAGTACTTC.